Below, 26 T cell receptor beta chains from the same sample are listed, as sequenced in a study of technical replicates of blood from a handful of donors. Clones were read by immunoSEQ multiplex PCR, and TCRdb kept only the in-frame ones, dropping some. The profile shows 75,000 to 85,000 clones, about 81% of them singletons. Sequencing used PBMCs. The receptors were gathered from a human donor in good health. Some clones in this sample may be carry-over from other donors' samples.

The chain joins TRBV6-5 to TRBJ1-1, with 8 bases matching TRBD1. CDR3 length: 15 amino acids. Germline V gene sequence: CDR1 MNHEY, CDR2 SVGAGI. V lost 6 bases to trimming and J lost 5 bases; unmatched junction nucleotides: 11. This chain's CDR3 is CASRPTGERGTEAFF. In DNA form, the CDR3 reads TGTGCCAGCAGACCGACAGGGGAAAGAGGAACTGAAGCTTTCTTT.

J is TRBJ2-1 and V is TRBV30, with 10 bases aligning to TRBD2. CDR3 size: 16 residues. Germline trimming cut 2 bases from V and 7 bases from J; bases unmatched to any gene: 11. Germline CDR1 GTSNPN, CDR2 SVGIG (reference sequence). This CDR3 reads CAWSPRGGLAANEQFF. In nucleotides, the CDR3 is TGTGCCTGGAGTCCTAGGGGAGGACTAGCGGCTAATGAGCAGTTCTTC.

This clone was counted once. The chain couples TRBV4-2 to TRBJ1-2; 7 bases line up with TRBD1. After removal of 0 bases from V and 6 bases from J, the junction contained 16 bases not matched to a gene. The CDR3 has 18 residues. Germline V gene lookup returns CDR1 LGHNA and CDR2 YNFKEQ. This CDR3 reads CASSQEPGWTGGPHGYTF. The DNA for the CDR3 is TGTGCCAGCAGCCAAGAACCAGGCTGGACAGGAGGACCCCATGGCTACACCTTC.

The chain is built from TRBV30 and TRBJ1-1; D ambiguous. This CDR3 region has 11 residues. The ends were cut back, 3 bases at V and 2 bases at J, with 4 bases in the middle. Germline V gene lookup returns CDR1 GTSNPN and CDR2 SVGIG (reference sequence). In DNA, the CDR3 is TGTGCCTGGAGCGTCAACACTGAAGCTTTCTTT. Translating it yields CAWSVNTEAFF. The entire variable domain, with the rest obtained from reference TRBV30 and TRBJ1-1, is as follows: SQTIHQWPATLVQPVGSPLSLECTVEGTSNPNLYWYRQAAGRGLQLLFYSVGIGQISSEVPQNLSASRPQDRQFILSSKKLLLSDSGFYLCAWSVNTEAFFGQGTRLTVV.

J is TRBJ2-7 and V is TRBV27; D perhaps matches TRBD1 (5 bases). This CDR3 is 13 amino acids long. V lost 2 bases and J lost 1, with 6 bases in between. Germline CDR1 reads MNHEY; CDR2 reads SMNVEV (reference sequence). CDR3 protein: CASSLQGSYEQYF. Written as DNA, the CDR3 is TGTGCCAGCAGTTTACAGGGATCCTACGAGCAGTACTTC.

The chain links TRBV29-1 to TRBJ2-7, with D maybe TRBD2 (5 bases). Germline loops: CDR1 SQVTM, CDR2 ANQGSEA. Trimming shortened V by 4 bases and J by 0 bases, and 7 bases separated the two germline ends. This CDR3 region has 12 residues. CDR3 sequence reads: CSVGGNSYEQYF. The CDR3 bases are TGCAGCGTTGGAGGGAACTCCTACGAGCAGTACTTC.

This clone appeared once. J is TRBJ2-1 and V is TRBV10-3, with TRBD2 identical over 15 bases. Germline lookup yields CDR1 ENHRY and CDR2 SYGVKD. This CDR3 comprises 16 residues. V shed 6 bases, J shed 4 bases, and the junction held 4 bases outside the gene matches. DNA of the CDR3: TGTGCCATCAGAGGGACTAGCGGGGGGTTTTACAATGAGCAGTTCTTC. It yields the protein CAIRGTSGGFYNEQFF.

The rearrangement links TRBV5-1 to TRBJ2-1, with 11 bases matching TRBD2. The J segment lost 4 bases and the V segment lost 4 bases, leaving 4 bases of the junction unmatched. The CDR3 contains 15 residues. The germline CDR1 and CDR2 sequences are SGHRS and YFSETQ. CDR3 coding DNA: TGCGCCAGCAGCGCGGGACTAGCGGAGTACAATGAGCAGTTCTTC. Translated: CASSAGLAEYNEQFF.

There are a few counts of this clone. The chain carries TRBV19 and TRBJ1-4; 7 positions match TRBD1. Trimming took 4 bases from V and 5 from J; bases not matched to a gene: 10. Per the germline V gene, CDR1 is LNHDA and CDR2 is SQIVND (reference sequence). This CDR3 contains 16 residues. In DNA form, the CDR3 reads TGTGCCAGTAGTACCCTCGACAGGGATAACAATGAAAAACTGTTTTTT. It encodes CASSTLDRDNNEKLFF. Full variable domain (remainder filled in from reference TRBV19 and TRBJ1-4): DGGITQSPKYLFRKEGQNVTLSCEQNLNHDAMYWYRQDPGQGLRLIYYSQIVNDFQKGDIAEGYSVSREKKESFPLTVTSAQKNPTAFYLCASSTLDRDNNEKLFFGSGTQLSVL.

This rearrangement joins TRBV18 to TRBJ1-2, with 7 nucleotides matching TRBD1. V gave up 3 bases and J gave up 4 bases; unmatched junction bases: 8. The CDR3 has 15 residues. Germline loops: CDR1 KGHSH, CDR2 LQKENI. The CDR3 DNA reads as TGTGCCAGCTCACCGACCAACCAGGGGGTCTATGGCTACACCTTC. This translates into CASSPTNQGVYGYTF.

J is TRBJ2-5 and V is TRBV5-1; the D gene is possibly TRBD2 (6 bases). Germline V gene data show CDR1 as SGHRS and CDR2 as YFSETQ. V was clipped by 4 bases and J by 5 bases, with 15 bases between them. The CDR3 loop spans 14 amino acids. The CDR3 sequence is CASSPGVGGETQYF. CDR3 DNA: TGCGCCAGCAGCCCGGGGGTCGGCGGGGAGACCCAGTACTTC.

The rearrangement joins TRBV5-1 to TRBJ2-7; 7 bases are a match to TRBD1. CDR3 length equals 11 residues. V shed 4 bases, J shed 6 bases, and the junction held 1 base outside the gene matches. Germline V gene data show CDR1 as SGHRS and CDR2 as YFSETQ. The CDR3 nucleotides are TGCGCCAGCAGCCGGGACAGCGAGCAGTACTTC. This gives the protein CASSRDSEQYF. The full variable domain, its missing parts supplied by reference TRBV5-1 and TRBJ2-7, is KAGVTQTPRYLIKTRGQQVTLSCSPISGHRSVSWYQQTPGQGLQFLFEYFSETQRNKGNFPGRFSGRQFSNSRSEMNVSTLELGDSALYLCASSRDSEQYFGPGTRLTVT.

The CDR3 sequence is CASSLNGQGARQETQYF. As DNA, the CDR3 is TGTGCCAGCAGCTTAAACGGACAGGGGGCAAGGCAAGAGACCCAGTACTTC. The J gene is TRBJ2-5, the V gene TRBV7-3, with 11 bases that match TRBD1. V lost 1 base, J lost 2 bases, and 6 bases stayed unmatched. The CDR3 has 17 residues. The V gene's germline CDR1 is SGHTA and CDR2 FQGTGA.

This clone was seen only once. The V call is TRBV30, the J call TRBJ2-1; maybe TRBD1 (5 bases). CDR1 is GTSNPN and CDR2 is SVGIG in the germline V gene (reference sequence). The germline V and J ends were trimmed by 1 base and 0 bases, with 10 bases remaining between them. The CDR3 consists of 15 residues. CDR3 in DNA: TGTGCCTGGAGTGGGACACTTAGCTCCTACAATGAGCAGTTCTTC. It translates to CAWSGTLSSYNEQFF.

The chain couples TRBV4-1 to TRBJ2-1; tentatively, D is TRBD1 (6 bases). Per germline, CDR1 MGHRA and CDR2 YSYEKL. The CDR3 sequence is 16 residues long. The V gene lost 4 bases and the J gene lost 4 bases, with 17 bases spanning the gap. The CDR3 nucleotides read TGCGCCAGCAGCCCGACAACAGACAGGTGGTACAATGAGCAGTTCTTC. Translating gives CASSPTTDRWYNEQFF.

This rearrangement joins TRBV4-1 to TRBJ1-4, with unresolved D. V was clipped by 0 bases and J by 7 bases, with 6 bases between them. CDR1 is MGHRA, CDR2 YSYEKL, per germline. This CDR3 spans 13 amino acids. Here the CDR3 DNA reads TGCGCCAGCAGCCAAGATCTTTCTGAAAAACTGTTTTTT. Protein sequence: CASSQDLSEKLFF.

This clone showed up just once. The V call is TRBV7-2, the J call TRBJ2-7; D is undetermined. The CDR3 runs to 12 residues. V lost 1 base, J lost 5 bases, and 6 bases lay in between. Germline V gene sequence: CDR1 SGHTA, CDR2 FQGNSA. As DNA, the CDR3 is TGTGCCAGCAGCTTAGGTAGAAACGAGCAGTACTTC. This gives the protein CASSLGRNEQYF.

V and J are TRBV27 and TRBJ1-1; D might be TRBD1 (5 bases). Germline assignment: CDR1 MNHEY and CDR2 SMNVEV (reference sequence). The ends were cut back, 6 bases at V and 7 bases at J, with 21 bases in the middle. CDR3 length equals 15 residues. The CDR3 reads CASRGLGGLAVEAFF. CDR3 nucleotides: TGTGCCAGCAGGGGGCTGGGGGGACTGGCCGTTGAAGCTTTCTTT.

The rearrangement joins TRBV5-5 to TRBJ2-7, with a tentative D call TRBD1 (5 bases). The CDR3 has 14 amino acids. Between the trimmed V and J ends, which lost 4 bases and 1 base, there was a span of 12 bases. From germline, CDR1 is SGHKS and CDR2 YYEKEE (reference sequence). CDR3: CASSTGTGSYEQYF. CDR3 nucleotide sequence: TGTGCCAGCAGCACCGGTACAGGATCCTACGAGCAGTACTTC.

V gene TRBV7-2 combines with J gene TRBJ2-7; weak D call: TRBD2 (6 bases). CDR3 length equals 14 residues. Trimming removed 4 bases at V and 3 bases at J, with 13 bases between. CDR1 is SGHTA, CDR2 FQGNSA, per germline. CDR3 region: CASSYSAGDYEQYF. The CDR3 nucleotides read TGTGCCAGCAGCTACTCAGCGGGCGACTACGAGCAGTACTTC.

This clone occurred once. The V gene is TRBV7-6, the J gene TRBJ1-4; 7 nucleotides match TRBD1. CDR1 and CDR2 (germline): SGHVS, FNYEAQ. V shed 5 bases and J 2 bases; nucleotides not matched to a gene: 5. This CDR3 contains 15 residues. As DNA, the CDR3 is TGTGCCAGCAGCCAGAGGGGGCTGACTAATGAAAAACTGTTTTTT. This sequence encodes CASSQRGLTNEKLFF.

The rearrangement uses TRBV2 and TRBJ2-2, with D perhaps matching TRBD2 (7 bases). The CDR3 is 15 residues long. V was clipped by 6 bases and J by 2 bases, with 13 bases between them. Germline CDR1 SNHLY, CDR2 FYNNEI. The CDR3: CASSRRGPNTGELFF. The DNA of the CDR3 is TGTGCCAGCAGCCGGCGGGGGCCCAACACCGGGGAGCTGTTTTTT.

The rearrangement links TRBV9 to TRBJ2-3, with TRBD2 identical over 8 bases. The length of the CDR3 is 15 residues. Germline V lookup: CDR1 SGDLS, CDR2 YYNGEE. After removal of 7 bases from V and 3 bases from J, the junction contained 10 bases not matched to a gene. CDR3 DNA sequence: TGTGCCAGCGGGAACGGGGGGGCCGAGACAGATACGCAGTATTTT. Its protein is CASGNGGAETDTQYF.

CDR3 in amino acids: CASRIQGGLNTEAFF. DNA of the CDR3: TGTGCCAGCAGAATCCAAGGGGGCCTGAACACTGAAGCTTTCTTT. The chain joins TRBV7-9 to TRBJ1-1; 7 bases are shared with TRBD1. The length of the CDR3 is 15 residues. V lost 6 bases and J lost 0; bases outside the gene matches: 7. Germline-derived CDR1 and CDR2 are SEHNR and FQNEAQ (reference sequence).

This clone was detected once. The chain has TRBV30 and TRBJ2-4, with a weak D call TRBD2 (5 bases). Per the germline V gene, CDR1 is GTSNPN and CDR2 is SVGIG (reference sequence). V lost 5 bases and J lost 6, with 11 bases in between. The CDR3 length is 12 residues. The CDR3 here is CAWDGRGNIQYF. CDR3 nucleotide sequence: TGTGCCTGGGATGGACGGGGAAACATTCAGTACTTC.

The CDR3 coding sequence is TGTGCCAGCAGTTCGCAGCGTCTCGTGAACACTGAAGCTTTCTTT. Translated, it gives CASSSQRLVNTEAFF. V usage is TRBV6-5 and J usage is TRBJ1-1; D remains ambiguous. This CDR3 is built from 15 residues. The germline CDR1 and CDR2 sequences are MNHEY and SVGAGI. Deletions cut 4 bases from V and 0 bases from J, with 12 bases between.